This T cell receptor (beta chain) appears in the sequencing data of a study of OX40 agonist ivuxolimab in advanced cancers. Study-wide background: Mean age around 60 years, range 23 to 79; roughly 80% male. Prior anti-PD-1, anti-PD-L1 or anti-CTLA-4 therapy did not bar entry, and approximately 40% had some.

TCRdb keeps only in-frame clones here, not all; method: immunoSEQ multiplex PCR. The sample holds about 58,000 clones, around 83% seen once. The germline V gene has CDR1 SGHRS and CDR2 YFSETQ. The ends were cut back, 0 bases at V and 3 bases at J, with 21 bases in the middle. The CDR3 sequence is 19 residues long. The TCR was taken from an adult with an advanced solid tumor such as melanoma, head and neck, liver or kidney cancer. The V call is TRBV5-1, the J call TRBJ1-4, with D maybe TRBD1 (6 bases). The sample here was CD4+ or CD8+ T cells sorted from blood, taken in a trial of the OX40 agonist ivuxolimab. The CDR3 reads CASSLGALTGRKANEKLFF. CDR3 nucleotides: TGCGCCAGCAGCTTGGGGGCCCTCACAGGGAGGAAAGCTAATGAAAAACTGTTTTTT. The complete variable domain, with remaining parts taken from reference TRBV5-1 and TRBJ1-4, reads KAGVTQTPRYLIKTRGQQVTLSCSPISGHRSVSWYQQTPGQGLQFLFEYFSETQRNKGNFPGRFSGRQFSNSRSEMNVSTLELGDSALYLCASSLGALTGRKANEKLFFGSGTQLSVL.